Below are 9 T cell receptor beta chains sequenced from a single sample in a study of OX40 agonist ivuxolimab in advanced cancers. The data were produced by immunoSEQ multiplex PCR, yet TCRdb's version contains in-frame clones alone and is incomplete. Of about 48,000 clones listed, under 85% are singletons. Sequencing was performed on CD4+ or CD8+ T cells sorted from blood, taken in a trial of the OX40 agonist ivuxolimab. These receptors were obtained from an adult with an advanced solid tumor such as melanoma, head and neck, liver or kidney cancer.

The rearrangement uses TRBV6-1 and TRBJ2-5; 9 nucleotides align to TRBD1. The V and J ends lost 7 bases and 2 bases, in that order; junction bases with no gene match: 8. Germline V CDR1 and CDR2: MNHNS, SASEGT. CDR3 length equals 15 residues. In DNA, the CDR3 is TGTGCCAGCACCATGACAGGGGGTAATCAAGAGACCCAGTACTTC. Its protein product is CASTMTGGNQETQYF.

This chain uses TRBV6-5 with TRBJ1-2, with D perhaps TRBD1 (6 bases). This CDR3 has 12 amino acids. The V gene's germline CDR1 is MNHEY and CDR2 SVGAGI. V dropped 8 bases and J dropped 1 base, with 8 bases sitting between them. CDR3 amino acids: CASADSNYGYTF. Written as DNA, the CDR3 is TGTGCCAGCGCGGACAGTAACTATGGCTACACCTTC.

J is TRBJ2-5 and V is TRBV15; TRBD1 aligns across 8 bases. CDR3 length equals 14 residues. Germline trimming cut 1 base from V and 6 bases from J; bases unmatched to any gene: 4. CDR1 is LNHNV, CDR2 YYDKDF, per germline (reference sequence). The CDR3 DNA follows: TGTGCCACCAGCAGAGGGACAGGGAAAAAGACCCAGTACTTC. Residues: CATSRGTGKKTQYF.

This clone is labeled as medium-sized (0.01 to 0.1%). This chain connects TRBV6-6 to TRBJ1-5, with D hard to call. This CDR3 is 14 amino acids long. V lost 2 bases to trimming and J lost 6 bases, with 11 bases between them. Germline V gives CDR1 MNHNY, CDR2 SVGAGI (reference sequence). DNA for the CDR3: TGTGCCAGCAGTTACAGGGCGGGGTTTCAGCCCCAGCATTTT. It yields the protein CASSYRAGFQPQHF.

This clone has just one count. This sequence joins TRBV2 and TRBJ1-5; D might be TRBD1 (5 bases). V was cut by 6 bases and J by 0 bases, with 18 bases left in between. Looked up from germline, CDR1 is SNHLY and CDR2 is FYNNEI. The CDR3 spans 17 residues. This CDR3 is CASRPGRLSYSNQPQHF. CDR3 in DNA: TGTGCCAGCAGGCCGGGACGGCTTTCATATAGCAATCAGCCCCAGCATTTT. Complete variable domain (other parts from reference TRBV2 and TRBJ1-5): EPEVTQTPSHQVTQMGQEVILRCVPISNHLYFYWYRQILGQKVEFLVSFYNNEISEKSEIFDDQFSVERPDGSNFTLKIRSTKLEDSAMYFCASRPGRLSYSNQPQHFGDGTRLSIL.

This clone is a singleton in its sample. The rearrangement links TRBV19 to TRBJ1-2; unclear D gene. Germline V gives CDR1 LNHDA, CDR2 SQIVND (reference sequence). This CDR3 has 13 residues. The V end was cut by 7 bases, the J end by 5 bases, with 14 bases between. The CDR3 region is CASTSPGGYGYTF. CDR3 bases: TGTGCCAGTACCTCCCCCGGCGGTTATGGCTACACCTTC.

In its sample, this clone was seen once. The chain recombines TRBV29-1 with TRBJ1-1; no clear D gene. Germline V lookup: CDR1 SQVTM, CDR2 ANQGSEA. V lost 6 bases to trimming and J lost 2 bases, with 16 bases between them. This CDR3 has 14 amino acids. The CDR3 loop is CSVLTMGSNTEAFF. Written as DNA, the CDR3 is TGCAGCGTATTGACCATGGGGTCAAACACTGAAGCTTTCTTT.

V and J are TRBV7-3 and TRBJ1-2; D perhaps matches TRBD1 (5 bases). Trimming took off 2 bases at V and 8 bases at J, with 18 bases between the two ends. This CDR3 region has 15 residues. Germline V gene sequence: CDR1 SGHTA, CDR2 FQGTGA. The DNA for the CDR3 is TGTGCCAGCAGCTTAGACCCAGGGAGTAGGGACGGCTACACCTTC. Protein: CASSLDPGSRDGYTF.

The chain couples TRBV5-1 to TRBJ2-1; D is ambiguous. V lost 4 bases and J lost 8, with 16 bases in between. The CDR3 extends over 14 amino acids. Germline CDR1 SGHRS, CDR2 YFSETQ. This chain's CDR3 is CASSSRPDSHEQFF. The CDR3 nucleotides are TGCGCCAGCAGCAGCAGACCCGACTCCCATGAGCAGTTCTTC. Full variable domain (missing parts from reference TRBV5-1 and TRBJ2-1): KAGVTQTPRYLIKTRGQQVTLSCSPISGHRSVSWYQQTPGQGLQFLFEYFSETQRNKGNFPGRFSGRQFSNSRSEMNVSTLELGDSALYLCASSSRPDSHEQFFGPGTRLTVL.